The next 27 T cell receptor beta chains were all read from a single sample in a study of blood T cell repertoires in COVID-19. The table came from immunoSEQ multiplex PCR; TCRdb's copy has only in-frame clones and leaves some out. The table shows around 56,000 clones, with around three quarters occurring only once. Sample: peripheral blood. These receptors were obtained from a man between 60 and 70 years old with acute or convalescent COVID-19.

The V call is TRBV27, the J call TRBJ2-4; TRBD2 aligns across 7 bases. Per the germline V gene, CDR1 is MNHEY and CDR2 is SMNVEV (reference sequence). This CDR3 has 14 residues. V shed 5 bases and J 1 base; nucleotides not matched to a gene: 2. Here the CDR3 DNA reads TGTGCCAGCAGTCCACTAGCGGCCAAAAACATTCAGTACTTC. Residues: CASSPLAAKNIQYF.

This chain uses TRBV2 with TRBJ1-1, with D possibly TRBD1 on 5 matching bases. Germline loops: CDR1 SNHLY, CDR2 FYNNEI. CDR3 length equals 13 residues. V was pared by 11 bases and J by 1 base, with 14 bases between. CDR3 coding DNA: TGTGCCTCGTCGGCGGGGGGGAACACTGAAGCTTTCTTT. Its protein is CASSAGGNTEAFF.

The chain links TRBV9 to TRBJ2-2; tentative D call: TRBD1 (6 bases). This CDR3 comprises 16 residues. V lost 3 bases to trimming and J lost 1 base, with 13 bases between them. Germline-derived CDR1 and CDR2 are SGDLS and YYNGEE. CDR3 nucleotide sequence: TGTGCCAGCAGCGCTGAGGGGGTCCTGAACACCGGGGAGCTGTTTTTT. Translating gives CASSAEGVLNTGELFF. The variable domain in full, with the rest retrieved from reference TRBV9 and TRBJ2-2, is DSGVTQTPKHLITATGQRVTLRCSPRSGDLSVYWYQQSLDQGLQFLIQYYNGEERAKGNILERFSAQQFPDLHSELNLSSLELGDSALYFCASSAEGVLNTGELFFGEGSRLTVL.

This sequence joins TRBV19 and TRBJ1-2; D uncertain. The ends were cut back, 5 bases at V and 4 bases at J, with 20 bases in the middle. Germline CDR1 LNHDA, CDR2 SQIVND (reference sequence). The CDR3 has 16 residues. The CDR3 reads CASSDPSPYSVYGYTF. CDR3 sequence (DNA): TGTGCCAGTAGTGACCCATCCCCCTACAGTGTCTATGGCTACACCTTC.

The chain employs TRBV6-4 and TRBJ2-2; 7 bases line up with TRBD1. The ends lost 2 bases at V and 3 bases at J; junction bases unmatched: 12. This CDR3 region has 18 residues. Germline CDR1 is MRHNA and CDR2 is SNTAGT. CDR3 sequence reads: CASSDGPPGTDHTGELFF. CDR3 DNA: TGTGCCAGCAGTGACGGTCCCCCCGGGACAGACCACACCGGGGAGCTGTTTTTT.

This chain links TRBV5-6 with TRBJ2-7; the D is unclear. The V gene lost 2 bases and the J gene lost 2 bases, with 11 bases spanning the gap. The length of the CDR3 is 14 residues. Germline V gene data show CDR1 as SGHDT and CDR2 as YYEEEE. In DNA form, the CDR3 reads TGTGCCAGCAGCTTAGTTGAGGTCCCCTACGAGCAGTACTTC. Protein sequence: CASSLVEVPYEQYF.

The chain uses TRBV6-1 and TRBJ1-5, with 10 bases aligning to TRBD1. Trimming removed 3 bases from V and 1 base from J; junction bases left unmatched: 3. Germline V gene sequence: CDR1 MNHNS, CDR2 SASEGT. This CDR3 contains 16 residues. CDR3 DNA sequence: TGTGCCAGCAGTGAGGGACAGGGGATGAGCAATCAGCCCCAGCATTTT. Its protein is CASSEGQGMSNQPQHF.

This clone has more than one count but fewer than ten. The gene calls are TRBV23-1 and TRBJ1-5, with TRBD1 matching 10 bases. TRBV23-1 is marked as an open reading frame, function uncertain. The CDR3 covers 18 residues. The junction had 10 bases not matched to a gene; V was cut back by 3 bases and J by 2 bases. DNA of the CDR3: TGCGCCAGCAGTCACTGTTTTACGGGGACAGGGGGCAATCAGCCCCAGCATTTT. The encoded protein is CASSHCFTGTGGNQPQHF.

Here the CDR3 DNA reads TGTGCCAGCAGCACTTTCGGGGGGAATGGCTACACCTTC. It codes for CASSTFGGNGYTF. The chain employs TRBV27 and TRBJ1-2; TRBD1 is a possible D gene (5 bases). Germline CDR1 is MNHEY and CDR2 is SMNVEV (reference sequence). V shed 6 bases and J shed 6 bases, with 14 bases lying between them. The CDR3 length is 13 residues.

The genes are TRBV18 and TRBJ2-2, with TRBD1 matching 7 bases. Germline values: CDR1 KGHSH, CDR2 LQKENI. J gave up 7 bases and V 2 bases, and 7 bases lay outside the gene matches. The CDR3 is 15 residues long. The CDR3 DNA reads TGTGCCAGCTCACCAAATGACAGGGTGAGCGGGGAGCTGTTTTTT. Translated, it gives CASSPNDRVSGELFF.

This chain connects TRBV11-2 to TRBJ1-3; D possibly corresponds to TRBD1 (5 bases). The germline CDR1 and CDR2 sequences are SGHAT and FQNNGV. The CDR3 is 14 residues long. Trimming left V 3 bases short and J 3 bases short, with 9 bases between. The CDR3 here is CASSFAQDGNTIYF. CDR3 nucleotides: TGTGCCAGCAGCTTCGCACAGGATGGAAACACCATATATTTT.

This sequence joins TRBV11-2 and TRBJ2-1; 11 bases fit TRBD2. Looked up from germline, CDR1 is SGHAT and CDR2 is FQNNGV. J was trimmed by 3 bases and V by 4 bases; bases with no gene match: 2. This CDR3 has 15 amino acids. Written as DNA, the CDR3 is TGTGCCAGCAGCTACGGGACTAGCGGCTACAATGAGCAGTTCTTC. As protein: CASSYGTSGYNEQFF.

The table lists this clone with a few counts. The chain has TRBV6-5 and TRBJ1-4; 8 nucleotides match TRBD1. The ends lost 8 bases at V and 8 bases at J; junction bases unmatched: 10. Looked up from germline, CDR1 is MNHEY and CDR2 is SVGAGI. This CDR3 comprises 14 residues. CDR3 protein: CASGDRGISEKLFF. The CDR3 DNA reads TGTGCCAGCGGAGACAGGGGTATCAGCGAAAAACTGTTTTTT.

The genes are TRBV28 and TRBJ1-2, with 11 bases matching TRBD1. Looked up from germline, CDR1 is MDHEN and CDR2 is SYDVKM. V shed 10 bases, J shed 1 base, and the junction held 5 bases outside the gene matches. The CDR3 contains 14 residues. The chain's CDR3 is CATRGTGGNYGYTF. CDR3 nucleotides: TGTGCCACCCGAGGGACAGGGGGTAACTATGGCTACACCTTC.

J is TRBJ2-7 and V is TRBV7-2; TRBD2 aligns across 7 bases. With 6 bases clipped from V and 2 bases from J, the junction kept 10 bases outside the gene matches. This CDR3 has 15 residues. Germline assignment: CDR1 SGHTA and CDR2 FQGNSA. CDR3 residues: CASSFVVAGAYEQYF. The CDR3 DNA reads as TGTGCCAGCAGTTTCGTAGTAGCGGGCGCCTACGAGCAGTACTTC.

This chain links TRBV19 with TRBJ2-1, with 13 bases aligning to TRBD2. CDR3 length equals 17 residues. Germline V gene sequence: CDR1 LNHDA, CDR2 SQIVND (reference sequence). V lost 1 base and J lost 4; bases outside the gene matches: 4. The CDR3 spells CASSIGRTSGGYNEQFF. CDR3 nucleotide sequence: TGTGCCAGTAGTATAGGTCGGACTAGCGGGGGTTACAATGAGCAGTTCTTC. Based on the CDR3 plus reference TRBV19 and TRBJ2-1, the full variable domain is DGGITQSPKYLFRKEGQNVTLSCEQNLNHDAMYWYRQDPGQGLRLIYYSQIVNDFQKGDIAEGYSVSREKKESFPLTVTSAQKNPTAFYLCASSIGRTSGGYNEQFFGPGTRLTVL.

V is TRBV29-1 and J is TRBJ2-1, with 10 nucleotides matching TRBD1. Germline-derived CDR1 and CDR2 are SQVTM and ANQGSEA. J gave up 5 bases and V 3 bases, and 1 base lay outside the gene matches. The CDR3 is made up of 13 amino acids. The CDR3 loop is CSVEDRGDNEQFF. The CDR3 DNA reads as TGCAGCGTTGAGGACAGGGGGGACAATGAGCAGTTCTTC.

This clone was seen a few times. The V and J genes are TRBV4-1 and TRBJ1-5, with D possibly matching TRBD1 (5 bases). Germline lookup yields CDR1 MGHRA and CDR2 YSYEKL. Trimming took 0 bases from V and 7 from J, leaving 13 bases between them. This CDR3 region has 15 residues. This chain's CDR3 is CASSQEGGVGQPQHF. Here the CDR3 DNA reads TGCGCCAGCAGCCAAGAAGGAGGGGTCGGACAGCCCCAGCATTTT.

This clone was observed a handful of times. The chain is built from TRBV11-2 and TRBJ1-3; perhaps TRBD1 as D (6 bases). CDR1 SGHAT and CDR2 FQNNGV come from the germline V gene. V dropped 5 bases and J dropped 5 bases, with 10 bases sitting between them. The CDR3 runs to 13 residues. CDR3 nucleotide sequence: TGTGCCAGCAGCATAACAGGGAGAAACACCATATATTTT. Protein product: CASSITGRNTIYF.

The chain uses TRBV29-1 and TRBJ2-5; TRBD2 matches 13 bases. The ends lost 6 bases at V and 1 base at J; junction bases unmatched: 8. The CDR3 contains 16 residues. The germline gives CDR1 SQVTM, CDR2 ANQGSEA. DNA for the CDR3: TGCAGCGTGGGCATTGGACTAGCGGGGGCCCAAGAGACCCAGTACTTC. It codes for CSVGIGLAGAQETQYF. Looking up the rest from reference TRBV29-1 and TRBJ2-5 gives the full variable domain: SAVISQKPSRDICQRGTSLTIQCQVDSQVTMMFWYRQQPGQSLTLIATANQGSEATYESGFVIDKFPISRPNLTFSTLTVSNMSPEDSSIYLCSVGIGLAGAQETQYFGPGTRLLVL.

This rearrangement joins TRBV10-2 to TRBJ2-1, with D maybe TRBD2 (6 bases). CDR1 is WSHSY, CDR2 SAAADI, per germline. The CDR3 has 19 amino acids. V lost 2 bases and J lost 1, with 21 bases in between. The chain's CDR3 is CASSEVEWPAGSSYNEQFF. The CDR3 DNA follows: TGCGCCAGCAGTGAGGTCGAGTGGCCCGCGGGGTCGTCCTACAATGAGCAGTTCTTC.

This sequence joins TRBV28 and TRBJ1-1; D is ambiguous. This CDR3 contains 14 residues. Trimming removed 7 bases from V and 2 bases from J, with 14 bases in between. Germline values: CDR1 MDHEN, CDR2 SYDVKM. Written as DNA, the CDR3 is TGTGCCAGCACAAACAGCCCTACTAACACTGAAGCTTTCTTT. This codes for CASTNSPTNTEAFF.

The rearrangement links TRBV29-1 to TRBJ2-1; TRBD2 is a possible D gene (7 bases). Germline values: CDR1 SQVTM, CDR2 ANQGSEA. The V and J ends lost 5 bases and 0 bases respectively, with 14 bases between them. This CDR3 comprises 15 residues. The CDR3 spells CSVRRGGRSYNEQFF. The CDR3, as DNA: TGCAGCGTTAGGAGGGGGGGCCGCTCCTACAATGAGCAGTTCTTC.

The chain joins TRBV7-2 to TRBJ2-7; D not certain. Germline CDR1 SGHTA, CDR2 FQGNSA. CDR3 length equals 14 residues. V gave up 5 bases and J gave up 3 bases, with 14 bases separating them. The CDR3 DNA sequence: TGTGCCAGCAGCCCCCCGACACCCTACTACGAGCAGTACTTC. Protein sequence: CASSPPTPYYEQYF.

The gene calls are TRBV12-3 or TRBV12-4 and TRBJ1-1, with D maybe TRBD1 (6 bases). The V and J ends lost 7 bases and 2 bases respectively, with 11 bases between them. CDR3 length: 13 amino acids. CDR3 region: CASKLQGNTEAFF. The DNA of the CDR3 is TGTGCCAGCAAGCTACAGGGAAACACTGAAGCTTTCTTT.

In this sample, this clone turned up once. The rearrangement joins TRBV5-1 to TRBJ1-1, with D maybe TRBD1 (5 bases). Between the trimmed V and J ends, which lost 1 base and 1 base, there was a span of 14 bases. The V gene's germline CDR1 is SGHRS and CDR2 YFSETQ. The CDR3 is 16 residues long. The CDR3 region has the DNA TGCGCCAGCAGCTTGCAGGGAACGGCGAGGAACACTGAAGCTTTCTTT. It is translated as CASSLQGTARNTEAFF.

The genes are TRBV2 and TRBJ1-3; the match to TRBD1 covers 9 bases. V was clipped by 6 bases and J by 0 bases; unmatched bases: 3. This CDR3 spans 15 amino acids. Germline V gene lookup returns CDR1 SNHLY and CDR2 FYNNEI. CDR3 loop: CASSPDRGSGNTIYF. The DNA of the CDR3 is TGTGCCAGCAGCCCGGACAGGGGCTCTGGAAACACCATATATTTT.